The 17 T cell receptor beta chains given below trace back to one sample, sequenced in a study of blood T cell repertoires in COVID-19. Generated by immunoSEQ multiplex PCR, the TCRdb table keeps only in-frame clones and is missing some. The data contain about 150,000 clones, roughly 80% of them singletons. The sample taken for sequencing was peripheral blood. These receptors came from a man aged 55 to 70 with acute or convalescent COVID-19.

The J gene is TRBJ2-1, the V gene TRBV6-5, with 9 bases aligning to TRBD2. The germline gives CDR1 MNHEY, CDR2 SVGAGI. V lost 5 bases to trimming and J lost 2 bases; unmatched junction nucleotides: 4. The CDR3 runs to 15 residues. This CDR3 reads CASSLERGAYNEQFF. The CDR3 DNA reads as TGTGCCAGCAGTCTAGAGCGGGGGGCCTACAATGAGCAGTTCTTC.

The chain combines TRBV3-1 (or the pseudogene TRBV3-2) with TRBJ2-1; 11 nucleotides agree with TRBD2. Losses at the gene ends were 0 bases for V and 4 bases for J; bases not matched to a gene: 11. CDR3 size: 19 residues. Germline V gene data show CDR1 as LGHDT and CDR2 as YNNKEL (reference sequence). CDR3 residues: CASSQDPNPLAGAYNEQFF. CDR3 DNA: TGTGCCAGCAGCCAAGATCCCAATCCACTAGCGGGAGCTTACAATGAGCAGTTCTTC.

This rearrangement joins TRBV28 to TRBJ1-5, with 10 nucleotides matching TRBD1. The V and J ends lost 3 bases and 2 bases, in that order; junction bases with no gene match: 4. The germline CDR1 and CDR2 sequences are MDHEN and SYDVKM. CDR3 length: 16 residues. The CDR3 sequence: CASSFQGTGGNQPQHF. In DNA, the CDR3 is TGTGCCAGCAGTTTCCAAGGGACAGGGGGCAATCAGCCCCAGCATTTT.

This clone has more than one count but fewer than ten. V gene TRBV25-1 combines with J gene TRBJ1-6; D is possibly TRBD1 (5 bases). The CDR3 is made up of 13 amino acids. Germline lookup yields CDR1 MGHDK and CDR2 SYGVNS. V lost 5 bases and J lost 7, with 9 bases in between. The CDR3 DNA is TGTGCCAGCAGTACGGAGGGGAATTCACCCCTCCACTTT. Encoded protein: CASSTEGNSPLHF.

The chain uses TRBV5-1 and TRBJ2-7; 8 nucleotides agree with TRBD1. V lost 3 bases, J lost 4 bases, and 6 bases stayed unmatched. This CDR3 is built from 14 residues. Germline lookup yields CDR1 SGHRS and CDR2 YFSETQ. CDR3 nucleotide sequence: TGCGCCAGCAGCTCTCGACAGGGGAATTACGAGCAGTACTTC. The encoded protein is CASSSRQGNYEQYF.

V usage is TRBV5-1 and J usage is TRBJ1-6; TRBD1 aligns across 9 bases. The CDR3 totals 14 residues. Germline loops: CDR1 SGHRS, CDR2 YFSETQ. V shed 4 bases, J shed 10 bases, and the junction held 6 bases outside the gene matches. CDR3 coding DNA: TGCGCCAGCAGCCCAGGACAGGGGCAATCACCCCTCCACTTT. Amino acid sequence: CASSPGQGQSPLHF.

The CDR3 sequence: CASSLQGLTDTQYF. For the CDR3, the DNA is TGTGCCAGCAGCTTACAGGGTCTCACAGATACGCAGTATTTT. The chain links TRBV7-9 to TRBJ2-3; D might be TRBD1 (5 bases). Looked up from germline, CDR1 is SEHNR and CDR2 is FQNEAQ (reference sequence). This CDR3 contains 14 residues. Deletions cut 2 bases from V and 2 bases from J, with 8 bases between.

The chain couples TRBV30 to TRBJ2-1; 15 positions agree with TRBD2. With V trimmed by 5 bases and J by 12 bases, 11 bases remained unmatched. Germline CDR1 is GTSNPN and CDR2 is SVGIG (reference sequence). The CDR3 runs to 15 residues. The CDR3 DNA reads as TGTGCCTGGGGGACGGGACTAGCGGGAGGATTGGGGCAGTTCTTC. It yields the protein CAWGTGLAGGLGQFF.

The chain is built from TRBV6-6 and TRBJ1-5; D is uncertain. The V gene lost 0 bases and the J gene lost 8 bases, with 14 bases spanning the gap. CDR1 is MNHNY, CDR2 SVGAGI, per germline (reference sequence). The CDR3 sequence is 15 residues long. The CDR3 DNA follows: TGTGCCAGCAGTTACTCGACCCCGGTAGGAGAGCCCCAGCATTTT. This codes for CASSYSTPVGEPQHF.

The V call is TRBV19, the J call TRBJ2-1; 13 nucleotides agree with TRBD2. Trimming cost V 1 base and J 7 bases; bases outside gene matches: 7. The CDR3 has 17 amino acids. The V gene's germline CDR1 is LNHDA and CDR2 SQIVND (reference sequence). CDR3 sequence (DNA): TGTGCCAGTAGTATAGGTCCGGGACTAGCGGGGATAAATGAGCAGTTCTTC. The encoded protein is CASSIGPGLAGINEQFF.

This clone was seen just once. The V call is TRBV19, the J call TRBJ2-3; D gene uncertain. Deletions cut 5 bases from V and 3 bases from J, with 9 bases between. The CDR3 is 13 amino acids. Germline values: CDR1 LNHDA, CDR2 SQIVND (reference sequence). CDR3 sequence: CASSALVTDTQYF. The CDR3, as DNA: TGTGCCAGTAGTGCTCTAGTGACAGATACGCAGTATTTT.

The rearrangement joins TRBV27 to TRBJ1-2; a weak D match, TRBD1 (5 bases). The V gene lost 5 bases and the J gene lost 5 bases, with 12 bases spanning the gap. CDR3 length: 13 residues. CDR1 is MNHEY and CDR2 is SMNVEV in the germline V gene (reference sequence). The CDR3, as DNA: TGTGCCAGCAGTCCGACAGTTGTATATGGCTACACCTTC. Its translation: CASSPTVVYGYTF.

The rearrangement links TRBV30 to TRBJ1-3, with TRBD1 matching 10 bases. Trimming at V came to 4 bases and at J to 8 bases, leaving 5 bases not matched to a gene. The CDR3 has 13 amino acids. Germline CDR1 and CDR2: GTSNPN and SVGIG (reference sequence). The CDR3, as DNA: TGTGCCTGGACCGGGACAGGGGTACACACCATATATTTT. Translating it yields CAWTGTGVHTIYF.

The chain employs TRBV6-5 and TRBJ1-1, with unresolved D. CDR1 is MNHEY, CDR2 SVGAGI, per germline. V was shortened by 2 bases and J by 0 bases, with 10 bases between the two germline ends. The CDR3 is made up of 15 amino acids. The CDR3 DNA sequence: TGTGCCAGCAGTTACGGCGGGAATATGAACACTGAAGCTTTCTTT. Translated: CASSYGGNMNTEAFF.

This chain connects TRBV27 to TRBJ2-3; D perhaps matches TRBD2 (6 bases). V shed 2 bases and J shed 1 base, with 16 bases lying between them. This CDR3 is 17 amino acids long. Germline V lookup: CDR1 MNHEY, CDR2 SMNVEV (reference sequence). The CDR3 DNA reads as TGTGCCAGCAGTTTAAGGGGTAGCGGCCCACGCACAGATACGCAGTATTTT. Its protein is CASSLRGSGPRTDTQYF.

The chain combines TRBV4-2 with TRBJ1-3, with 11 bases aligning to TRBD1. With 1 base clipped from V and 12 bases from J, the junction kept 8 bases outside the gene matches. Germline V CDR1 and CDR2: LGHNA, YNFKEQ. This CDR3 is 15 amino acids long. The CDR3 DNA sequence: TGTGCCAGCAGCCAAGTCGGGGGACAGGGGGATGGCATATATTTT. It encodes CASSQVGGQGDGIYF.

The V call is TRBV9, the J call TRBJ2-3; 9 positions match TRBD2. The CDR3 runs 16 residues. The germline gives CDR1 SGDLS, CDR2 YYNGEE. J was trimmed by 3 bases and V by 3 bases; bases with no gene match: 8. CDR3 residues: CASSALAGDGTDTQYF. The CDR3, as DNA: TGTGCCAGCAGCGCCTTAGCGGGAGATGGTACAGATACGCAGTATTTT.